This T cell receptor (beta chain) was captured in a study of blood T cells in healthy people across ages. Looked up from germline, CDR1 is MNHNY and CDR2 is SVGAGI (reference sequence). CDR3 size: 13 residues. This clonotype appeared a few times. The junction does not match germline at one end; this may be a read error. Together with a sample-barcoded 5' primer, a J-beta primer mix was included in a second PCR lasting 7 to 11 cycles. Via MiXCR, TCRdb re-called the 5' RACE reads, giving one row per CDR3 protein. Among some 1.8 million distinct CDR3 sequences listed, about 39% were seen once. This sequence was found in a human donor in good health. Sample: blood. This rearrangement joins TRBV6-6 to TRBJ2-7; no definite D call. The CDR3 is CAGSYSSPHEQYF. For the CDR3, the DNA is TGTGCCGGCAGTTACTCGTCCCCTCACGAGCAGTACTTC.